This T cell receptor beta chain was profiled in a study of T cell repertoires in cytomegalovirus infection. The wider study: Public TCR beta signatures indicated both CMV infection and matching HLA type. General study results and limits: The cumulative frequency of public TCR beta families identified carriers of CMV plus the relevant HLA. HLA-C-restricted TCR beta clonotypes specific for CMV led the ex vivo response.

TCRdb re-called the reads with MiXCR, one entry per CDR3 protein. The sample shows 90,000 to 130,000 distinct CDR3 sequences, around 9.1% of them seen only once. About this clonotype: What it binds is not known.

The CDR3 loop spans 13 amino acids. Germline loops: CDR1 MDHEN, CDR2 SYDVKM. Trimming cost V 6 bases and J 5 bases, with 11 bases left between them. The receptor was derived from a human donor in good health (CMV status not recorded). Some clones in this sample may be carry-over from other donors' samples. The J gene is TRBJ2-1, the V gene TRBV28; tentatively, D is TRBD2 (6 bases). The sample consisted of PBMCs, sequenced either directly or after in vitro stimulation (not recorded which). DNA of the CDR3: TGTGCCAGCAGCCGGGACTTTAACAATGAGCAGTTCTTC. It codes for CASSRDFNNEQFF.